This T cell receptor (beta chain) is from a study of blood T cells in healthy people across ages. Broader study findings: Fewer expanded clones and more diversity marked long-lived versus aged donors. A roughly linear age-dependent decrease characterized TCR beta diversity per million T cells.

The CDR3 consists of 13 residues. Trimming cost V 3 bases and J 3 bases; bases outside gene matches: 3. Germline CDR1 is DFQATT and CDR2 is SNEGSKA (reference sequence). This clonotype was seen many times. Its cognate antigen is unknown. It was with a sample-barcoded 5' primer and a J-beta primer mix that a second PCR of roughly 6 to 11 cycles was run. TCRdb re-called the 5' RACE reads with MiXCR, one entry per CDR3 protein. Here the sample spans 700,000 to 900,000 distinct CDR3 sequences, 53% being singletons. The clonotype was recovered from a man older than 75 in good health. Sequencing was carried out using blood. This chain connects TRBV20-1 to TRBJ2-7; 9 positions match TRBD1. CDR3 bases: TGCAGTGCTAGGGGACAGGGTAGCTACGAGCAGTACTTC. This codes for CSARGQGSYEQYF.